This paragraph covers one T cell receptor beta chain sequence. No antigen is known for it. Time point: after neoadjuvant nivolumab, at surgical resection. This entry is derived from a study of neoadjuvant anti-PD-1 for oral cavity cancer. The repertoire was sequenced with immunoSEQ multiplex PCR; TCRdb's copy has only in-frame clones and lacks some. In the table there are roughly 13,000 clones, roughly 70% of which are singletons. Findings and caveats of the study: Pretreatment Treg/Th17 ratio correlated inversely with post-treatment tumor clonality. After neoadjuvant nivolumab, PBMC T cell clonality was significantly higher in non-responders than responders.

Germline-derived CDR1 and CDR2 are SGHTA and FQGTGA. The CDR3 has 15 residues. The trim removed 5 bases at V and 6 bases at J, leaving 9 bases unmatched. This receptor was obtained from a person aged 35-79 years with oral cavity squamous cell carcinoma. The sample here was PBMCs, taken after nivolumab (anti-PD-1) treatment. This chain uses TRBV7-3 with TRBJ2-1; 8 nucleotides align to TRBD2. CDR3 protein: CASSRSGIGGNEQFF. The CDR3 DNA is TGTGCCAGCAGCCGTAGCGGGATCGGGGGCAATGAGCAGTTCTTC.